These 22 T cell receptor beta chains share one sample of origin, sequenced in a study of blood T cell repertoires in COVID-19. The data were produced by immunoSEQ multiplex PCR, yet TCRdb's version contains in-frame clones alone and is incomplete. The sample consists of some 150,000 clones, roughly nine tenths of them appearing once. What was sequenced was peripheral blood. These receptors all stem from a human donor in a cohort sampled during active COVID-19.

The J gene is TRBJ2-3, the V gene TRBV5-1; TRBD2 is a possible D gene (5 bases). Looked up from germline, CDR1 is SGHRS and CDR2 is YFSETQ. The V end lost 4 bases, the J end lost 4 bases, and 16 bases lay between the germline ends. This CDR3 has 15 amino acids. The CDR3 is CASSLLDPSSDTQYF. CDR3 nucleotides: TGCGCCAGCAGCCTACTAGACCCGAGTTCAGATACGCAGTATTTT.

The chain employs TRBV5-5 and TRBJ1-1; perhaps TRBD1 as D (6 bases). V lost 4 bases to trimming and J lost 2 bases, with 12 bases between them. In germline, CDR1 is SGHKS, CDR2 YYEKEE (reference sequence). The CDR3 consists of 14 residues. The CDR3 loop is CASSPTGSNTEAFF. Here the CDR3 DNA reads TGTGCCAGCAGCCCCACAGGGAGTAACACTGAAGCTTTCTTT.

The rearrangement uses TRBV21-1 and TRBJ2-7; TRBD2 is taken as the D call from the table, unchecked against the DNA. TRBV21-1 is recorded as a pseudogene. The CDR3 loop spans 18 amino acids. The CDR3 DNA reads TGTGCCAGCAGCCCCCTTGGACTAGCGGGGGCCTTCTCCTACGAGCAGTACTTC. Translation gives CASSPLGLAGAFSYEQYF.

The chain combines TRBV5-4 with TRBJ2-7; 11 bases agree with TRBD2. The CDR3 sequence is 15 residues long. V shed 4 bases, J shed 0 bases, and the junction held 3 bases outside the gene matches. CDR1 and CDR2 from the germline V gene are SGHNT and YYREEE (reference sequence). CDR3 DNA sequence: TGTGCCAGCAGCAGGACTAGCGGGCCCTCCTACGAGCAGTACTTC. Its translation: CASSRTSGPSYEQYF. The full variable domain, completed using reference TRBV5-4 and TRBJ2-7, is ETGVTQSPTHLIKTRGQQVTLRCSSQSGHNTVSWYQQALGQGPQFIFQYYREEENGRGNFPPRFSGLQFPNYSSELNVNALELDDSALYLCASSRTSGPSYEQYFGPGTRLTVT.

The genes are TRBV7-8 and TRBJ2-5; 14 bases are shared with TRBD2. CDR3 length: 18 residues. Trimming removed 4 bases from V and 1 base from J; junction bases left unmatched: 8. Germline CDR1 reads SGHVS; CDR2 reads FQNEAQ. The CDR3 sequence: CASSSGLAGAVTQETQYF. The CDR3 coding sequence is TGTGCCAGCAGCTCGGGACTAGCGGGAGCCGTTACCCAAGAGACCCAGTACTTC.

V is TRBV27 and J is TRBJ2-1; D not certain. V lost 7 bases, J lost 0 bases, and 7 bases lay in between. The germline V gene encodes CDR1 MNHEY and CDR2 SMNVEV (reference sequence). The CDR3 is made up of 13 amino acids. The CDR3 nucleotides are TGTGCCAGCAAACCCGGCTCCTACAATGAGCAGTTCTTC. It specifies CASKPGSYNEQFF.

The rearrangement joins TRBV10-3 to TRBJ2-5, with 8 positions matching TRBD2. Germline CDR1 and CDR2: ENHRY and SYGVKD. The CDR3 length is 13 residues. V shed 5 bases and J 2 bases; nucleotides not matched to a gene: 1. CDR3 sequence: CAISSGGQETQYF. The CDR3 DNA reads TGTGCCATCAGTAGCGGGGGACAAGAGACCCAGTACTTC.

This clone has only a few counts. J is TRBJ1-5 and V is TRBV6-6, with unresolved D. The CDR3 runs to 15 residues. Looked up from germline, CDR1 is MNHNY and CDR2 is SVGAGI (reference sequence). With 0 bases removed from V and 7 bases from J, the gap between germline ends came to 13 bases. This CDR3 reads CASSYSSRYGQPQHF. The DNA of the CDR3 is TGTGCCAGCAGTTACTCGTCGAGGTACGGACAGCCCCAGCATTTT.

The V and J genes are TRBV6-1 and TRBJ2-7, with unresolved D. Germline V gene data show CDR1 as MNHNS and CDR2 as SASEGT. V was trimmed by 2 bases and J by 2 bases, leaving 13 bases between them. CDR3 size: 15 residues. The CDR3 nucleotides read TGTGCCAGCAGTGAACTCCAGACTCCTACCTACGAGCAGTACTTC. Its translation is CASSELQTPTYEQYF.

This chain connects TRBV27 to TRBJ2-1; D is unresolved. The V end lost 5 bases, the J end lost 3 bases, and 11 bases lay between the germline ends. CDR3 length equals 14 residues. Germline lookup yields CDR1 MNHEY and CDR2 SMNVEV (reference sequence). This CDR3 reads CASSLQKNYNEQFF. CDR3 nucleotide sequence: TGTGCCAGCAGTCTCCAGAAAAACTACAATGAGCAGTTCTTC.

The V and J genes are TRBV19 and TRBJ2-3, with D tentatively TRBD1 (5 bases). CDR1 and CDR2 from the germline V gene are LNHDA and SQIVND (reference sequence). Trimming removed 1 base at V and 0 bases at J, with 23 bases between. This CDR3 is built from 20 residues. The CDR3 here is CASSIATLGRVPTSTDTQYF. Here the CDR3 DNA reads TGTGCCAGTAGTATAGCGACCCTCGGCAGGGTACCAACTAGCACAGATACGCAGTATTTT.

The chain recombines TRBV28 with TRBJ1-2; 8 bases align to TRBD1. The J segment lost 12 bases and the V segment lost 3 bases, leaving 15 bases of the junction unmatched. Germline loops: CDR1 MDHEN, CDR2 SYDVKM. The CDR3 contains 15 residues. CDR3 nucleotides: TGTGCCAGCAGTTTCGGAGACAGGGGAATCTTTCGGAACACCTTC. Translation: CASSFGDRGIFRNTF.

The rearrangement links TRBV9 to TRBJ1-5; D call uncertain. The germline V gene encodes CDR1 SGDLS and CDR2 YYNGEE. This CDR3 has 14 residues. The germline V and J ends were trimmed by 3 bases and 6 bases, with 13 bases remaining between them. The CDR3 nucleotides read TGTGCCAGCAGCGCCGCGGCCCTCGGTCAGCCCCAGCATTTT. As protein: CASSAAALGQPQHF.

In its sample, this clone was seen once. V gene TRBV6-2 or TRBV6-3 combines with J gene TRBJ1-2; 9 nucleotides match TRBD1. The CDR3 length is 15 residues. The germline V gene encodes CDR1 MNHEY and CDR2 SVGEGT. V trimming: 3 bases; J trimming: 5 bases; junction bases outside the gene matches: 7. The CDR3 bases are TGTGCCAGCAGTTATGGGACAGGGAAGTTTTATGGCTACACCTTC. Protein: CASSYGTGKFYGYTF.

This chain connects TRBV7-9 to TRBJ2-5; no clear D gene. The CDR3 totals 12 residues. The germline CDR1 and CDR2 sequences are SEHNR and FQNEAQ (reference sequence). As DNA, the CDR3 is TGTGCAATCGGGTTTCCCCAAGAGACCCAGTACTTC. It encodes CAIGFPQETQYF.

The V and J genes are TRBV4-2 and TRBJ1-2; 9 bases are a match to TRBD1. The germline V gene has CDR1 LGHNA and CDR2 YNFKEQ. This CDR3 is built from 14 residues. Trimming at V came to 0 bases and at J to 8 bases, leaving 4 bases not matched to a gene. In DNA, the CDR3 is TGTGCCAGCAGCCAAGAAAGGGACAGGGACGGCTACACCTTC. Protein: CASSQERDRDGYTF.

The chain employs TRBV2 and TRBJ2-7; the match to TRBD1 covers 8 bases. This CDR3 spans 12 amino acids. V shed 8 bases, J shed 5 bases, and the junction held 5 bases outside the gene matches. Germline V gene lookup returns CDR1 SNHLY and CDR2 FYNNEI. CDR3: CASGDRGHEQYF. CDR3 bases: TGTGCCAGCGGCGACAGGGGACACGAGCAGTACTTC. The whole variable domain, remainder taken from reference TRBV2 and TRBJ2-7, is EPEVTQTPSHQVTQMGQEVILRCVPISNHLYFYWYRQILGQKVEFLVSFYNNEISEKSEIFDDQFSVERPDGSNFTLKIRSTKLEDSAMYFCASGDRGHEQYFGPGTRLTVT.

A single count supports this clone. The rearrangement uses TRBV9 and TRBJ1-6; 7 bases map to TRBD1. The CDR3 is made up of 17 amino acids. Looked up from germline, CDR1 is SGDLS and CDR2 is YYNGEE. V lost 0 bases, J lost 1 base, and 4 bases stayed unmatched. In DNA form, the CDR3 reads TGTGCCAGCAGCGTAGGACAGGGAAGGTCCTATAATTCACCCCTCCACTTT. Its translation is CASSVGQGRSYNSPLHF.

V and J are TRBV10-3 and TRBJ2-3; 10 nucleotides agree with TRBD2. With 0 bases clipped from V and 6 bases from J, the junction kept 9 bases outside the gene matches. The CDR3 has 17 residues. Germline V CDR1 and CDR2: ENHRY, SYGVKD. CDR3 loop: CAISESRSGGAWDTQYF. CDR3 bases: TGTGCCATCAGTGAGTCAAGGAGCGGGGGGGCCTGGGATACGCAGTATTTT.

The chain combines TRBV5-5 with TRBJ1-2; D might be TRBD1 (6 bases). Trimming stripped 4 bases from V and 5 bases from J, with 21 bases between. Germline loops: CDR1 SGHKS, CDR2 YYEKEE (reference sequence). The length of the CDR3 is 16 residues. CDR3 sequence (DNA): TGTGCCAGCAGCCCTTCCCCGGGACACATTATGTATGGCTACACCTTC. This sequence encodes CASSPSPGHIMYGYTF.

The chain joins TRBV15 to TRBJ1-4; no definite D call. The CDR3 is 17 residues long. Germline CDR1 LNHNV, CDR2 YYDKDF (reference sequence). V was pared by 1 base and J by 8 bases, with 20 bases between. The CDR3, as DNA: TGTGCCACCAGCAGAGGCCCTCGGAGGGAGGGAGTGGAAAAACTGTTTTTT. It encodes CATSRGPRREGVEKLFF.

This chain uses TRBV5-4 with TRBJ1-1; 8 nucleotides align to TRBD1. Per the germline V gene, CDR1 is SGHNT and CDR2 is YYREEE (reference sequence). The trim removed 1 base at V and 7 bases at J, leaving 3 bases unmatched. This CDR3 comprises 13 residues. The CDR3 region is CASSLRTGNEAFF. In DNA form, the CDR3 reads TGTGCCAGCAGCTTGCGGACAGGGAATGAAGCTTTCTTT. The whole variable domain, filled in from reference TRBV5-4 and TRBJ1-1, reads ETGVTQSPTHLIKTRGQQVTLRCSSQSGHNTVSWYQQALGQGPQFIFQYYREEENGRGNFPPRFSGLQFPNYSSELNVNALELDDSALYLCASSLRTGNEAFFGQGTRLTVV.